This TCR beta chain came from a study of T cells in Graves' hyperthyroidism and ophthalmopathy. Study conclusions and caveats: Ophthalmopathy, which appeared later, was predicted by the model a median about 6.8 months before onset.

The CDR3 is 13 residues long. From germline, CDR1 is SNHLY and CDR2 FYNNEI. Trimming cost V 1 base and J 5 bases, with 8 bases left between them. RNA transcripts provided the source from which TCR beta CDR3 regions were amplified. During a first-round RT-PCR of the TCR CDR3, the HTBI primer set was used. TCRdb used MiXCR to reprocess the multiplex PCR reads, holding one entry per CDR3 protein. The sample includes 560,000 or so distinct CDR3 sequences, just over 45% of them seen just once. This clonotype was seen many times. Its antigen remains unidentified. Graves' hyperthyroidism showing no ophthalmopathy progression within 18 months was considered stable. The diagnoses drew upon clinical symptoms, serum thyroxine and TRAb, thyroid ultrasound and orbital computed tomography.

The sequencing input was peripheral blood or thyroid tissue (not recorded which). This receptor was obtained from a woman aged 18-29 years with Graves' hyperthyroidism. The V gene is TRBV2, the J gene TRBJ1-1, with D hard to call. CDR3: CASSEDEWTEAFF. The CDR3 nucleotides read TGTGCCAGCAGTGAAGACGAGTGGACTGAAGCTTTCTTT.